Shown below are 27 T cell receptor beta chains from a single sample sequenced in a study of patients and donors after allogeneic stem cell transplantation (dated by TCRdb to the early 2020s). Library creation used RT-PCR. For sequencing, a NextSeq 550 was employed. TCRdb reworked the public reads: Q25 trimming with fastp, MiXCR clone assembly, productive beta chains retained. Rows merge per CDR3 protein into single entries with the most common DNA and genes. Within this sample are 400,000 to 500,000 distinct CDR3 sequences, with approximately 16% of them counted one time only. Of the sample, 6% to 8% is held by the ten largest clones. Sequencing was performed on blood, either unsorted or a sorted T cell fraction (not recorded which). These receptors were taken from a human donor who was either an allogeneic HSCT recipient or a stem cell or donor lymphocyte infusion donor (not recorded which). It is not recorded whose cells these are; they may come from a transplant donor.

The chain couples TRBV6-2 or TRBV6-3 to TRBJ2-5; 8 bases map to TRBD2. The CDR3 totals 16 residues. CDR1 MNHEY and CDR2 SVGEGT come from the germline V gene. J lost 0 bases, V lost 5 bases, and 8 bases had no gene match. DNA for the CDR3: TGTGCCAGCAGTAAGCGGGGGCAAACGTACCAAGAGACCCAGTACTTC. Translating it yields CASSKRGQTYQETQYF.

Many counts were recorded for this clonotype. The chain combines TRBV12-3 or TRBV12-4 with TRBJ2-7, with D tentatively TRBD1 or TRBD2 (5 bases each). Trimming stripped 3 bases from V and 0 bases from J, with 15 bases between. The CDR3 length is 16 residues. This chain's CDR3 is CASSFLGTSSSYEQYF. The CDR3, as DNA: TGTGCCAGCAGTTTTCTAGGGACCTCCAGCTCCTACGAGCAGTACTTC.

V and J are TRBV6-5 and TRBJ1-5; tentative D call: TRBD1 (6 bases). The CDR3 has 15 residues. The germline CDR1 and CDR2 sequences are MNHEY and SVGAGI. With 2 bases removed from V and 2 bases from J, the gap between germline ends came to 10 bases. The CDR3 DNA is TGTGCCAGCAGTTACGAGCGACAGGGCAATCAGCCCCAGCATTTT. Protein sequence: CASSYERQGNQPQHF.

The CDR3 loop is CSAGQGADEQYF. As DNA, the CDR3 is TGCAGCGCCGGACAGGGGGCCGACGAGCAGTACTTC. The V and J genes are TRBV29-1 and TRBJ2-7; 11 nucleotides match TRBD1. After removal of 7 bases from V and 5 bases from J, the junction contained 4 bases not matched to a gene. CDR1 and CDR2 (germline): SQVTM, ANQGSEA. This CDR3 contains 12 residues.

The CDR3 protein is CSARGRTKPTYEQYF. CDR3 nucleotides: TGCAGTGCTAGAGGCCGGACCAAACCCACCTACGAGCAGTACTTC. The V call is TRBV20-1, the J call TRBJ2-7; D is ambiguous. The ends were cut back, 1 base at V and 2 bases at J, with 15 bases in the middle. Per the germline V gene, CDR1 is DFQATT and CDR2 is SNEGSKA (reference sequence). The CDR3 is made up of 15 amino acids.

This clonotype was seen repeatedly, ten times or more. Here the CDR3 reads CAITDRGVYTQYF. The CDR3 region has the DNA TGTGCCATAACGGACAGGGGAGTTTATACGCAGTATTTT. The chain uses TRBV10-3 and TRBJ2-3; 9 positions agree with TRBD1. CDR1 ENHRY and CDR2 SYGVKD come from the germline V gene. The CDR3 spans 13 residues. Trimming removed 9 bases from V and 7 bases from J; junction bases left unmatched: 8.

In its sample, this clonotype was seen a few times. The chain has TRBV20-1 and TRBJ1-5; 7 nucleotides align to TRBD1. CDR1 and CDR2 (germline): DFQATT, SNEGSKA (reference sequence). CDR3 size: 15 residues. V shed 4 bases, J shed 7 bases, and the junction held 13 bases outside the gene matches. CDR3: CSATDVRGGGQPQHF. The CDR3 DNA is TGCAGTGCTACAGACGTCAGGGGGGGTGGGCAGCCCCAGCATTTT.

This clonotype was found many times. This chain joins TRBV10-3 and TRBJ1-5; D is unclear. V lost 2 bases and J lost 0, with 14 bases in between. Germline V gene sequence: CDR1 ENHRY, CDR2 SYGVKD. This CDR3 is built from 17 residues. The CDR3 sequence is CAISEGRTGHSNQPQHF. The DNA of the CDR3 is TGTGCCATCAGTGAGGGGAGGACGGGCCATAGCAATCAGCCCCAGCATTTT.

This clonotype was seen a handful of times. In nucleotides, the CDR3 is TGTGCCAGCAGCATAAATACCCTAGTGCAAGAGACCCAGTACTTC. Its translation is CASSINTLVQETQYF. V and J are TRBV7-6 and TRBJ2-5; D is unresolved. The CDR3 spans 15 residues. V gave up 5 bases and J gave up 2 bases, with 15 bases separating them. CDR1 SGHVS and CDR2 FNYEAQ come from the germline V gene.

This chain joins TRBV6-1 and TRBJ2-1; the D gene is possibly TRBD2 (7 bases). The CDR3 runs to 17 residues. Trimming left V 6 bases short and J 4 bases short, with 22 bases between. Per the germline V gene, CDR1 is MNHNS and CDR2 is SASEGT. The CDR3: CASSLTRGAGRYNEQFF. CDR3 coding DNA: TGTGCCAGCAGCCTAACCCGGGGGGCTGGGCGGTACAATGAGCAGTTCTTC.

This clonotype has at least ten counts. The CDR3 protein is CATLGPMTGYGYTF. The CDR3 DNA reads TGTGCCACACTTGGGCCGATGACCGGCTATGGCTACACCTTC. The chain is built from TRBV27 and TRBJ1-2; D gene ambiguous. The CDR3 consists of 14 residues. Germline V gene sequence: CDR1 MNHEY, CDR2 SMNVEV (reference sequence). V lost 10 bases and J 4 bases, leaving 19 bases between the germline ends.

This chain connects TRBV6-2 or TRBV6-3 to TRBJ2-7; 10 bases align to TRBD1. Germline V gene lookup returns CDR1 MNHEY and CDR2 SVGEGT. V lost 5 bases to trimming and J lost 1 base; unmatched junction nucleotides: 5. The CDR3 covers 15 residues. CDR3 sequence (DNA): TGTGCCAGCAGTGGCCCGGGACAGGGGTCCTACGAGCAGTACTTC. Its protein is CASSGPGQGSYEQYF.

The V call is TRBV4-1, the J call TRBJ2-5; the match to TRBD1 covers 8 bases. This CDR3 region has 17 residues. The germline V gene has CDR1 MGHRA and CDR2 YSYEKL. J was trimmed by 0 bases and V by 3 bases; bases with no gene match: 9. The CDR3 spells CASSHPRTGKNQETQYF. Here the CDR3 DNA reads TGCGCCAGCAGCCACCCCAGGACAGGGAAAAACCAAGAGACCCAGTACTTC.

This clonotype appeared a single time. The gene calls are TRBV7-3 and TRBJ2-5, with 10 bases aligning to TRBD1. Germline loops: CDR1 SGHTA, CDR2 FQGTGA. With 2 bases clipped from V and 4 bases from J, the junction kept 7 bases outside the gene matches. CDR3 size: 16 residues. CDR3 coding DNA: TGTGCCAGCAGCTTAGGCCGGACAGGGGGTGGAGAGACCCAGTACTTC. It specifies CASSLGRTGGGETQYF. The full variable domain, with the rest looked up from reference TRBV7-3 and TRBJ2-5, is GAGVSQTPSNKVTEKGKYVELRCDPISGHTALYWYRQSLGQGPEFLIYFQGTGAADDSGLPNDRFFAVRPEGSVSTLKIQRTERGDSAVYLCASSLGRTGGGETQYFGPGTRLLVL.

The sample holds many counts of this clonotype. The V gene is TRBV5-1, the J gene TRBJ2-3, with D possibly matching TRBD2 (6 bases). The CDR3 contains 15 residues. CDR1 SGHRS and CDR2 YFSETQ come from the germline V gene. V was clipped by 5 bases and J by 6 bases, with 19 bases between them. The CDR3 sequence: CASSFSEARGDTQYF. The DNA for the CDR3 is TGCGCCAGCAGTTTCTCGGAGGCCCGGGGGGATACGCAGTATTTT.

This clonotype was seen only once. CDR3 sequence: CASSQRAGEQYF. The DNA of the CDR3 is TGTGCCAGCAGCCAACGGGCCGGGGAGCAGTACTTC. V is TRBV7-8 and J is TRBJ2-7; D unresolved. The germline CDR1 and CDR2 sequences are SGHVS and FQNEAQ. The CDR3 runs 12 residues. V was cut by 5 bases and J by 7 bases, with 12 bases left in between.

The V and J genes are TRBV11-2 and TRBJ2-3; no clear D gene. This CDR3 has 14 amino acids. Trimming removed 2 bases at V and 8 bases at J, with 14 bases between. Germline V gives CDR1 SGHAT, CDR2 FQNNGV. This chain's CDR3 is CASSLKPARGTQYF. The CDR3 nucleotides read TGTGCCAGCAGCTTAAAACCGGCCCGTGGTACGCAGTATTTT.

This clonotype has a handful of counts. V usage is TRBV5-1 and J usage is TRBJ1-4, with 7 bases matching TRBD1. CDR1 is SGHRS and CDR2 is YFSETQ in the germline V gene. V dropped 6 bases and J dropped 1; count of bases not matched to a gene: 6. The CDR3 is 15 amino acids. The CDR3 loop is CASTQGGITNEKLFF. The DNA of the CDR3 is TGCGCCAGCACCCAGGGGGGTATAACTAATGAAAAACTGTTTTTT. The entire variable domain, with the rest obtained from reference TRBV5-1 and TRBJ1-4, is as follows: KAGVTQTPRYLIKTRGQQVTLSCSPISGHRSVSWYQQTPGQGLQFLFEYFSETQRNKGNFPGRFSGRQFSNSRSEMNVSTLELGDSALYLCASTQGGITNEKLFFGSGTQLSVL.

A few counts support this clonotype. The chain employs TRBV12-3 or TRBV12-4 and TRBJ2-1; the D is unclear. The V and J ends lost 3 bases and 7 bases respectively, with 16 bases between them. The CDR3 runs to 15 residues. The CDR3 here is CASSFVGPTRNEQFF. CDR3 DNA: TGTGCCAGCAGTTTCGTGGGCCCTACCAGGAATGAGCAGTTCTTC.

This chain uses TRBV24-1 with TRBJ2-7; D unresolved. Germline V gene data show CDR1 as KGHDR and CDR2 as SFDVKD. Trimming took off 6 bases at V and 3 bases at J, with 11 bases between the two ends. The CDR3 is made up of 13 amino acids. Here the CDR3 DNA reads TGTGCCACCAGTAAGACCAGTTTCTACGAGCAGTACTTC. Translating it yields CATSKTSFYEQYF.

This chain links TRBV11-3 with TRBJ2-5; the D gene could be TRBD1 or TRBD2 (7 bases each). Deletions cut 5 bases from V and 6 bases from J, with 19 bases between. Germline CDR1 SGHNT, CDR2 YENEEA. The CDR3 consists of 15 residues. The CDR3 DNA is TGTGCCAGCAGCCGTGGGGGAGGGGGCGCGAAGACCCAGTACTTC. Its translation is CASSRGGGGAKTQYF.

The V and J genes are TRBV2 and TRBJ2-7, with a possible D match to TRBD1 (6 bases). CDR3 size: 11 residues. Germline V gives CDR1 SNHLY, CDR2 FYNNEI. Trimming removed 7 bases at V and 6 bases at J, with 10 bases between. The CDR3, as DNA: TGTGCCAGCATTTTCAGGGGCGAGCAGTACTTC. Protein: CASIFRGEQYF.

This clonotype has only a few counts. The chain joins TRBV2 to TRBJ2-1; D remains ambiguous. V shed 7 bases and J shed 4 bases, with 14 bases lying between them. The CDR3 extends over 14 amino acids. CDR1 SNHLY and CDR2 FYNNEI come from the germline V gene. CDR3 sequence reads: CASTVARVYNEQFF. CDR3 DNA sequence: TGTGCCAGCACAGTAGCTCGCGTTTACAATGAGCAGTTCTTC.

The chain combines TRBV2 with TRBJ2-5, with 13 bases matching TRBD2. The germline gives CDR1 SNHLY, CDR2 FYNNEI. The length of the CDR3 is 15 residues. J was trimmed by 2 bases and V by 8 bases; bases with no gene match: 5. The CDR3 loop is CASPGLAGDQETQYF. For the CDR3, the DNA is TGTGCCAGCCCAGGACTAGCGGGAGATCAAGAGACCCAGTACTTC.

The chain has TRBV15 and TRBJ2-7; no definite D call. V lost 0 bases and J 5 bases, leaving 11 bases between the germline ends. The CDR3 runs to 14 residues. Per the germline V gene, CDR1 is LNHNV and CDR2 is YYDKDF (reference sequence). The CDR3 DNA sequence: TGTGCCACCAGCAGAGATCAGAGGTCGAACGAGCAGTACTTC. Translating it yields CATSRDQRSNEQYF.

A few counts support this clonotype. The CDR3 DNA sequence: TGTGCCTGGAGTGAACGGTACGAGCAGTACTTC. It encodes CAWSERYEQYF. The J gene is TRBJ2-7, the V gene TRBV30; no clear D. Germline V gene lookup returns CDR1 GTSNPN and CDR2 SVGIG (reference sequence). This CDR3 is built from 11 residues. The germline V and J ends were trimmed by 1 base and 4 bases, with 5 bases remaining between them.

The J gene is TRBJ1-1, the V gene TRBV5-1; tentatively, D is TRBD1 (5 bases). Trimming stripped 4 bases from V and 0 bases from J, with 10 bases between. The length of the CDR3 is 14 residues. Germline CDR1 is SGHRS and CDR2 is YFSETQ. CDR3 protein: CASSQGDLNTEAFF. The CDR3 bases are TGCGCCAGCAGCCAGGGTGACCTGAACACTGAAGCTTTCTTT.